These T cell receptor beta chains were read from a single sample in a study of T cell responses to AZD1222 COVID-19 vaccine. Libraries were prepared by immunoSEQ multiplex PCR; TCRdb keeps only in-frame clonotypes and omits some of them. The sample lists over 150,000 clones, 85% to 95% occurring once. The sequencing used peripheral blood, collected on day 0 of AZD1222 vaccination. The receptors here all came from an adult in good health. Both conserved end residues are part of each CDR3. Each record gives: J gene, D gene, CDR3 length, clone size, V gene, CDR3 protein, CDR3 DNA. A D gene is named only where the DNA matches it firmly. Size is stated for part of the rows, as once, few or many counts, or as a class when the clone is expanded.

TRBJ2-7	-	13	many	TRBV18	CASSPRAVVEQYF	TGTGCCAGCTCACCTCGGGCGGTGGTCGAGCAGTACTTC
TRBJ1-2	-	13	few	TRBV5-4	CASSGSTGRGYTF	TGTGCCAGCAGCGGTTCTACAGGAAGGGGCTACACCTTC
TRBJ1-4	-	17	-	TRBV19	CASSPLVGKTTNEKLFF	TGTGCCAGTAGTCCGTTGGTGGGGAAAACAACTAATGAAAAACTGTTTTTT
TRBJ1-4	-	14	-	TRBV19	CASSPTATNEKLFF	TGTGCCAGTAGCCCTACAGCAACTAATGAAAAACTGTTTTTT
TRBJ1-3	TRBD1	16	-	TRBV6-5	CASSLGQGRGGNTIYF	TGTGCCAGCAGTTTGGGACAGGGGAGAGGCGGAAACACCATATATTTT
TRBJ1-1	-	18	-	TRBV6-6	CASSRSSLGVHLNTEAFF	TGTGCCAGCAGTCGCTCCTCGTTGGGGGTTCACCTGAACACTGAAGCTTTCTTT
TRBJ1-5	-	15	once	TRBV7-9	CASSLGAGSNQPQHF	TGTGCCAGCAGCTTAGGGGCAGGGAGCAATCAGCCCCAGCATTTT
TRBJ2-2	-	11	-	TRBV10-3	CAISSSRELFF	TGTGCCATCAGTTCTTCAAGGGAGCTGTTTTTT
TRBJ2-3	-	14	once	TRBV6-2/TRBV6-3	CASSLEGLTDTQYF	TGTGCCAGCAGTTTAGAGGGTTTGACAGATACGCAGTATTTT
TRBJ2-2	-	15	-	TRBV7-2	CASRTRDFGTGELFF	TGTGCCAGCAGGACCAGGGACTTTGGGACCGGGGAGCTGTTTTTT
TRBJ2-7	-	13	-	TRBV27	CASSLTGVHEQYF	TGTGCCAGCAGTTTAACGGGAGTCCACGAGCAGTACTTC
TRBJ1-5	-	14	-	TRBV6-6	CASSDGQSNQPQHF	TGTGCCAGCAGTGACGGACAAAGCAATCAGCCCCAGCATTTT
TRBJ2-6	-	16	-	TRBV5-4	CASTRGESSGANVLTF	TGTGCCAGCACCCGTGGGGAGAGCTCTGGGGCCAACGTCCTGACTTTC
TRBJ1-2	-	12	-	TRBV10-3	CAIRRESYGYTF	TGTGCCATCCGCCGGGAAAGCTATGGCTACACCTTC
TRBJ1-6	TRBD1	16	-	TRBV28	CASSRPQARGGSPLHF	TGTGCCAGCAGTCGCCCCCAAGCCAGGGGGGGTTCACCCCTCCACTTT
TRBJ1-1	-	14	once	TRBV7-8	CASSLGRGGTEAFF	TGTGCCAGCAGCTTAGGAAGGGGGGGTACTGAAGCTTTCTTT
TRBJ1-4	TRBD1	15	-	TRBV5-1	CASSLAEGAGEKLFF	TGCGCCAGCAGCTTGGCCGAGGGGGCAGGGGAAAAACTGTTTTTT
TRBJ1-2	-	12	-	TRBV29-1	CSVGQAVNGYTF	TGCAGCGTTGGGCAGGCTGTAAATGGCTACACCTTC
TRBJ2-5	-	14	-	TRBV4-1	CASSQILLQETQYF	TGCGCCAGCAGCCAGATACTACTCCAAGAGACCCAGTACTTC
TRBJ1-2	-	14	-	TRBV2	CASSERRNRPRNTF	TGTGCCAGCAGTGAACGAAGGAATCGGCCCCGAAACACCTTC
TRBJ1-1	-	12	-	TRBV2	CASSEGAGETFF	TGTGCCAGCAGTGAAGGGGCAGGGGAGACTTTCTTT
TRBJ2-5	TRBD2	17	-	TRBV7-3	CASSSYRGLAGAETQYF	TGTGCCAGCAGCTCGTACCGTGGACTAGCGGGGGCAGAGACCCAGTACTTC
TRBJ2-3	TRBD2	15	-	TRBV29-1	CSVGLAGGSTDTQYF	TGCAGCGTTGGGCTAGCGGGGGGGAGCACAGATACGCAGTATTTT
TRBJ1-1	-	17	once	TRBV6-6	CASSQPPRVTLNTEAFF	TGTGCCAGCAGTCAACCCCCCAGGGTTACTTTGAACACTGAAGCTTTCTTT
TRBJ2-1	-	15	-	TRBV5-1	CASSLEGRRANEQFF	TGCGCCAGCAGCTTGGAAGGGAGGAGGGCGAATGAGCAGTTCTTC
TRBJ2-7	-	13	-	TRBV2	CASSEPGVYEQYF	TGTGCCAGCAGTGAACCTGGTGTTTACGAGCAGTACTTC